The source of this TCR beta chain is a study of cytomegalovirus exposure and HLA in healthy donors. Study-wide findings and caveats: By a later analysis, the bulk of CMV-associated TCR beta chains appeared HLA-restricted.

About this clone: The antigen is unknown. Distinct nucleotide sequences in the sample also encode this CDR3.

A multiplex PCR was run with 60 Vbeta primers and 13 Jbeta primers. The protocol was immunoSEQ multiplex PCR, while the TCRdb copy is restricted to in-frame clones and leaves out a portion. The sample lists 70,000 to 90,000 clones; roughly 77% were seen once. The sequence came from a man aged 40-49 years in good health and CMV-seronegative. Sequencing used PBMCs.

The CDR3 sequence is CASSIRDRGNQPQHF. The CDR3 nucleotides read TGTGCCAGTAGTATCAGGGACAGGGGTAATCAGCCCCAGCATTTT. The V and J genes are TRBV19 and TRBJ1-5; 10 nucleotides line up with TRBD1. This CDR3 has 15 residues. V lost 3 bases and J lost 4; bases outside the gene matches: 3. Germline V gene data show CDR1 as LNHDA and CDR2 as SQIVND (reference sequence).